This entry lists 26 T cell receptor beta chains sequenced from one sample in a study of tumor and adjacent non-tumor tissue in lung cancer. A modified ARM-PCR protocol with three rounds of nested PCR amplified TCRbeta. TCRdb redid the calling of the multiplex PCR reads with MiXCR, one entry per CDR3 protein. The sample lists 90,000 to 130,000 distinct CDR3 sequences, 84% seen once, with about 23% in the top ten. RNA was extracted from bulk tissue without any cell sorting. Source material: lung tumor tissue. Source of these receptors: a man between 70 and 80 years old with non-small cell lung cancer.

A word on this clonotype: Its ends do not fully match the called genes, so a read error is possible. The gene calls are TRBV5-5 and TRBJ2-2; weak D call: TRBD2 (5 bases). The germline V gene encodes CDR1 SGHKS and CDR2 YYEKEE (reference sequence). This CDR3 has 14 residues. CDR3 sequence: CASSLEVGLGELFF. The CDR3 nucleotides read TGTGCCAGCAGTTTGGAGGTAGGGCTCGGGGAGCTGTTTTTT.

This clonotype has just one count. One junction end does not reproduce the germline sequence, and a read error may be involved. CDR3 sequence: CPSSQVSSGDTHYF. The CDR3 DNA is TGCCCCAGCAGCCAAGTTAGTTCCGGGGATACTCATTATTTT. The rearrangement uses TRBV4-3 and TRBJ2-3; D is possibly TRBD2 (5 bases). The germline V gene has CDR1 LGHNA and CDR2 YSLEER. The CDR3 runs to 14 residues.

Concerning this clonotype itself: A junction boundary mismatches the germline segment, possibly from a read error. This chain uses TRBV30 with TRBJ1-4; D is uncertain. Looked up from germline, CDR1 is GTSNPN and CDR2 is SVGIG (reference sequence). The CDR3 sequence is 14 residues long. CDR3 amino acids: CAWSVLGQVGHLVF. The CDR3 nucleotides are TGTGCCTGGAGTGTACTAGGGCAGGTAGGTCACCTGGTTTTT.

On this clonotype: A junction boundary mismatches the germline segment, possibly from a read error. The chain combines TRBV11-2 with TRBJ2-3, with TRBD1 matching over 7 bases. CDR1 and CDR2 from the germline V gene are SGHAT and FQNNGV. The CDR3 runs to 14 residues. The CDR3 DNA reads as TGTGCCAGTAGCTCACAGGGGTTCTCAGATACGAATTATTTT. Its protein is CASSSQGFSDTNYF. The variable domain in full, with the rest retrieved from reference TRBV11-2 and TRBJ2-3, is EAGVAQSPRYKIIEKRQSVAFWCNPISGHATLYWYQQILGQGPKLLIQFQNNGVVDDSQLPKDRFSAERLKGVDSTLKIQPAKLEDSAVYLCASSSQGFSDTNYFGPGTRLTVL.

This chain uses TRBV5-6 with TRBJ2-5; no firm D call. Trimming left V 4 bases short and J 7 bases short, with 14 bases between. The germline CDR1 and CDR2 sequences are SGHDT and YYEEEE. The CDR3 loop spans 13 amino acids. The CDR3 here is CASSPDFQVTQYF. The CDR3 DNA sequence: TGTGCCAGCAGCCCAGACTTCCAGGTGACCCAGTACTTC. Together with reference TRBV5-6 and TRBJ2-5, the CDR3 gives the full variable domain: DAGVTQSPTHLIKTRGQQVTLRCSPKSGHDTVSWYQQALGQGPQFIFQYYEEEERQRGNFPDRFSGHQFPNYSSELNVNALLLGDSALYLCASSPDFQVTQYFGPGTRLLVL.

Comments on this clonotype: At one boundary the junction diverges from the germline segment, which might be a read error. J is TRBJ2-7 and V is TRBV4-2; tentative D call: TRBD1 (8 bases). This CDR3 contains 17 residues. Germline loops: CDR1 LGHNA, CDR2 YNFKEQ. DNA for the CDR3: TGTGCCAGCAGCCAAACAGGGGGGGCTGGCTCCTATTCCAAGCATTACTTC. Translating gives CASSQTGGAGSYSKHYF.

This clonotype was observed a single time. The junction departs from the called germline gene at one end, perhaps through a read error. The rearrangement uses TRBV6-2 or TRBV6-3 and TRBJ2-1, with D perhaps matching TRBD1 or TRBD2 (5 bases each). The CDR3 is 13 amino acids. Per the germline V gene, CDR1 is MNHEY and CDR2 is SVGEGT. CDR3 coding DNA: TGTGCCAGCAGATACAGGCGGGTTAATGAGCAATTCTTC. Amino acids: CASRYRRVNEQFF.

This clonotype came up many times. The rearrangement joins TRBV4-2 to TRBJ2-1; TRBD1 agrees at 7 bases. Losses at the gene ends were 1 base for V and 0 bases for J; bases not matched to a gene: 3. CDR3 size: 16 residues. Germline V gives CDR1 LGHNA, CDR2 YNFKEQ. The CDR3 loop is CASSQVGDSSYNEQFF. CDR3 coding DNA: TGTGCCAGCAGCCAAGTAGGGGACAGCTCCTACAATGAGCAGTTCTTC.

Comment on this clonotype: An end of the junction does not agree with germline; a read error may underlie this. V and J are TRBV6-5 and TRBJ1-1; D possibly corresponds to TRBD1 (5 bases). The CDR3 consists of 14 residues. The V gene's germline CDR1 is MNHEY and CDR2 SVGAGI. CDR3: CANSTGDLGTEVFF. The DNA for the CDR3 is TGTGCCAACAGTACAGGAGACTTGGGCACTGAAGTTTTCTTT.

Concerning this clonotype: The CDR3 carries no conserved terminal phenylalanine or tryptophan, so it likely arises from a read error. The rearrangement links TRBV11-1 to TRBJ2-1, with 10 bases lining up with TRBD1. Germline V CDR1 and CDR2: SGHAT, FQDESV (reference sequence). The CDR3 totals 16 residues. In DNA form, the CDR3 reads TGTGCCAACAGCCCCCGGCCGGGACAGGGGACACATGGGCAGTTCCTC. Residues: CANSPRPGQGTHGQFL.

This chain links TRBV29-1 with TRBJ1-2; D gene unclear. The CDR3 consists of 13 residues. In germline, CDR1 is SQVTM, CDR2 ANQGSEA. The CDR3 DNA is TGCGGCGCCTGGCCCCGGGCCTTAATAGGCTACACCTTC. Amino acids: CGAWPRALIGYTF.

Of note for this clonotype: A read error is likely, as this CDR3 ends without the conserved phenylalanine or tryptophan. The limits of the CDR3 on the DNA are not certain, so only TCRdb's listed CDR3 is given. The chain carries TRBV29-1 and TRBJ1-6; TRBD1 is taken as the D call from the table, unchecked against the DNA. Termini included, the CDR3 measures 12 amino acids. Germline-derived CDR1 and CDR2 are SQVTM and ANQGSEA. The chain's CDR3 is CSVVGGRSHLHL.

CDR3 DNA sequence: TGTGCTTCCGCCGGGACTAAGAACACCGGGGAGCTGTTTTTT. Translated: CASAGTKNTGELFF. The chain carries TRBV30 and TRBJ2-2; 7 bases are a match to TRBD2. In germline, CDR1 is GTSNPN, CDR2 SVGIG (reference sequence). The CDR3 is made up of 14 amino acids.

This clonotype was counted a single time. No conserved phenylalanine or tryptophan ends this CDR3, so it is likely a read error. The rearrangement joins TRBV12-3 or TRBV12-4 to TRBJ1-2, with TRBD1 matching over 7 bases. The CDR3 has 15 amino acids. The CDR3 DNA reads TGCGCCAGCAGTTCATTGACAGGGTTTGGCTATGGCTACACCGTC. Amino acid sequence: CASSSLTGFGYGYTV.

The V call is TRBV20-1, the J call TRBJ1-2; the D is unclear. The CDR3 is 13 amino acids. In germline, CDR1 is DFQATT, CDR2 SNEGSKA (reference sequence). In nucleotides, the CDR3 is TGCAATGCCAACTGGGGAGGAGTCTATGGCTACACCTTC. As protein: CNANWGGVYGYTF.

As regards this clonotype: Mismatch with germline at one junction end may stem from a read error. The J gene is TRBJ2-5, the V gene TRBV11-3; D remains ambiguous. Germline values: CDR1 SGHNT, CDR2 YENEEA. The CDR3 contains 15 residues. CDR3 protein: CASSSRISLDETQYF. In nucleotides, the CDR3 is TGTGCCAGCAGCTCAAGGATTAGTCTGGACGAGACCCAGTACTTT.

About this clonotype itself: Sequence at one end of the junction differs from germline and may be a read error. This chain joins TRBV6-2 or TRBV6-3 and TRBJ2-1, with D uncertain. CDR3 length: 13 residues. In germline, CDR1 is MNHEY, CDR2 SVGEGT. CDR3 in DNA: TGTGCCACCAGCCCTAAAGGGAAGGATGAGCATTTCTTC. The encoded protein is CATSPKGKDEHFF.

Note on this clonotype: A junction boundary mismatches the germline segment, possibly from a read error. This sequence joins TRBV4-1 and TRBJ2-1; D is tentatively TRBD1 or TRBD2 (6 bases each). CDR3 length: 15 amino acids. Germline V gives CDR1 MGHRA, CDR2 YSYEKL. The CDR3: CASTQGGFDYNEQFF. The CDR3 nucleotides read TGCGCAAGCACCCAAGGGGGGTTTGACTACAATGAGCAGTTCTTC.

A remark on this clonotype: The CDR3 carries no conserved terminal phenylalanine or tryptophan, so it likely arises from a read error. Because the CDR3's place on the DNA is in doubt, the DNA is left out and the CDR3 is given as listed by TCRdb. The chain uses TRBV4-1 and TRBJ1-1. The CDR3 numbers 13 amino acids, ends counted. Germline V lookup: CDR1 MGHRA, CDR2 YSYEKL. CDR3 region: CTSSQGGRAEALL.

Details on this clonotype: A read error may produce the germline difference seen at one junction end. The rearrangement uses TRBV11-1 and TRBJ2-5; the match to TRBD1 covers 7 bases. CDR1 SGHAT and CDR2 FQDESV come from the germline V gene (reference sequence). The CDR3 contains 14 residues. The CDR3 sequence: CASRGQVEVETQYF. In DNA, the CDR3 is TGTGCCAGCAGAGGACAGGTGGAGGTGGAGACCCAATACTTC.

Of note for this clonotype: The CDR3 end shows no conserved phenylalanine or tryptophan, and so a read error is likely. The chain has TRBV29-1 and TRBJ2-7; D unclear. This CDR3 has 12 amino acids. Per germline, CDR1 SQVTM and CDR2 ANQGSEA. The CDR3 reads CSVVAASYEQYL. For the CDR3, the DNA is TGCAGCGTTGTTGCTGCATCCTATGAGCAGTACTTA.

Worth noting for this clonotype: A much larger clone is a single base away; this may be a read error. The genes are TRBV28 and TRBJ2-7; D is perhaps TRBD1 or TRBD2 (5 bases each). V was cut by 5 bases and J by 3 bases, with 17 bases left in between. The germline V gene encodes CDR1 MDHEN and CDR2 SYDVKM. CDR3 length equals 15 residues. CDR3 sequence reads: CASSGRELSVYEQYF. The CDR3 DNA sequence: TGTGCCAGCAGTGGCAGGGAGCTCTCCGTCTACGAGCAGTACTTC.

The rearrangement joins TRBV5-1 to TRBJ2-5; TRBD1 aligns across 9 bases. The CDR3 is made up of 15 amino acids. Germline CDR1 is SGHRS and CDR2 is YFSETQ. V trimming: 2 bases; J trimming: 14 bases; junction bases outside the gene matches: 16. The CDR3 here is CASSFSRTGEETRYF. CDR3 in DNA: TGCGCCAGCAGCTTCTCCCGGACAGGGGAAGAGACCCGATACTTC.

V usage is TRBV6-2 or TRBV6-3 and J usage is TRBJ1-2; no clear D gene. Germline V gene sequence: CDR1 MNHEY, CDR2 SVGEGT. The CDR3 has 11 amino acids. The CDR3 spells CDSSLSYGYTF. The CDR3 nucleotides read TGTGATAGCAGTCTCTCATATGGCTACACCTTC.

The J gene is TRBJ2-1, the V gene TRBV5-5; tentatively, D is TRBD2 (5 bases). The CDR3 runs to 17 residues. Deletions cut 0 bases from V and 0 bases from J, with 13 bases between. From germline, CDR1 is SGHKS and CDR2 YYEKEE (reference sequence). DNA of the CDR3: TGTGCCAGCAGCTTGGTCTACGGGGTTAGCTCCTACAATGAGCAGTTCTTC. It translates to CASSLVYGVSSYNEQFF.

As regards this clonotype: Because it lacks the conserved phenylalanine or tryptophan at the end, this CDR3 is likely a read error. This rearrangement joins TRBV5-1 to TRBJ1-1; D gene unclear. V shed 0 bases and J shed 5 bases, with 8 bases lying between them. Per the germline V gene, CDR1 is SGHRS and CDR2 is YFSETQ. The CDR3 spans 13 residues. The CDR3 DNA reads as TGCGCCAGCAGCTTGGTTGCAGAAACTGAAGCTTTCTCT. Translated, it gives CASSLVAETEAFS.